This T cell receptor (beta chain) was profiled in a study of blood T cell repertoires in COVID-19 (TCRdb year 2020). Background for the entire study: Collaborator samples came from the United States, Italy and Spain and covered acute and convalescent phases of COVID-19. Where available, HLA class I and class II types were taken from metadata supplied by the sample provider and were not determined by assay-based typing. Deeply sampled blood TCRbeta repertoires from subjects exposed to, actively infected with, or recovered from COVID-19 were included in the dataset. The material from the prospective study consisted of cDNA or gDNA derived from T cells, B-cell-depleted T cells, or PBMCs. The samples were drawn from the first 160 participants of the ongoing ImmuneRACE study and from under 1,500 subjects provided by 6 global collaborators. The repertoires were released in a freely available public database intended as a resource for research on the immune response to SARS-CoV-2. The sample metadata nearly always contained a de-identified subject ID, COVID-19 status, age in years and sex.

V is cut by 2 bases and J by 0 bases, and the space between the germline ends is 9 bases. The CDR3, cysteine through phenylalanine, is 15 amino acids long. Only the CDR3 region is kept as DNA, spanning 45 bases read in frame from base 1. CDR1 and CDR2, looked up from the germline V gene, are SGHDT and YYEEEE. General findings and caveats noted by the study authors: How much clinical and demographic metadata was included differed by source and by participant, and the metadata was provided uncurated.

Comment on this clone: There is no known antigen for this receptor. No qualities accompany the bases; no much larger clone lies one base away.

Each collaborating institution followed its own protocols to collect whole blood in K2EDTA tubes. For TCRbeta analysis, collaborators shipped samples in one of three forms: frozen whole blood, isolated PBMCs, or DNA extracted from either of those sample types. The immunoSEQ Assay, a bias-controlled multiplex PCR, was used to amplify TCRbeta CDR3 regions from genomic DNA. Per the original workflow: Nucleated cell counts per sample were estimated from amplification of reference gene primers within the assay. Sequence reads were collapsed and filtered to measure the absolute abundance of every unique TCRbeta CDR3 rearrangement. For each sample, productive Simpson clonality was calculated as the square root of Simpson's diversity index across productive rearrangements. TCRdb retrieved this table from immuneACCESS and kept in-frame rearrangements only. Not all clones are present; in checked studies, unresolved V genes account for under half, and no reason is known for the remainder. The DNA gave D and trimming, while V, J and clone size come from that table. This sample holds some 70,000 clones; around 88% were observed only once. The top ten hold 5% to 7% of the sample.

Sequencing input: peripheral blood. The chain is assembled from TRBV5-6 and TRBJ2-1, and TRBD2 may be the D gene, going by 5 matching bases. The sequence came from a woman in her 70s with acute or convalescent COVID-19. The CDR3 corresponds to CASSFGSDSYNEQFF. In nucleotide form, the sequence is TGTGCCAGCAGCTTTGGGAGCGACTCCTACAATGAGCAGTTCTTC. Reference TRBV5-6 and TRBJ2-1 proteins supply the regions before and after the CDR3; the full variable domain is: DAGVTQSPTHLIKTRGQQVTLRCSPKSGHDTVSWYQQALGQGPQFIFQYYEEEERQRGNFPDRFSGHQFPNYSSELNVNALLLGDSALYLCASSFGSDSYNEQFFGPGTRLTVL.